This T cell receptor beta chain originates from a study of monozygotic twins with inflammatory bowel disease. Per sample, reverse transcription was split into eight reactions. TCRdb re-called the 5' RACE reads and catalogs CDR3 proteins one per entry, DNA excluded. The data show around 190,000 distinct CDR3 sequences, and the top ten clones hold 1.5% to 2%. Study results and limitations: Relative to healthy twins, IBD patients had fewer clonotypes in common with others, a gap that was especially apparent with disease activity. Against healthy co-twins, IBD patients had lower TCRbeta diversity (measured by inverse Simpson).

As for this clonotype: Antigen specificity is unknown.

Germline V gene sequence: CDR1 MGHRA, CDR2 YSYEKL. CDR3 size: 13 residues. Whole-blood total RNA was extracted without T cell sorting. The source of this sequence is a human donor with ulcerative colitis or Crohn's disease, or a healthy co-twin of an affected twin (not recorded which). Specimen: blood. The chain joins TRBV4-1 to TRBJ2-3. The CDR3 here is CASSHRPTDTQYF.